This T cell receptor (beta chain) was sequenced for a study of radiation and T cells in renal cell carcinoma. Study-level background: Nephrectomy followed 15 Gy stereotactic body radiation by 4 weeks. General study results and limits: Top tumor clonotypes rose in blood 2 weeks post-radiation, then contracted.

Trimming cost V 0 bases and J 0 bases, with 6 bases left between them. The CDR3 loop spans 16 amino acids. CDR1 is MNHEY, CDR2 SVGAGI, per germline. The protocol was immunoSEQ multiplex PCR, while the TCRdb copy is restricted to in-frame clones and leaves out a portion. Among about 130,000 clones listed, 70% to 90% were seen once. A word on this clone: The antigen is not known.

Time point of the sample: blood 2 weeks post-SBRT. Described treatment: 15 Gy SBRT to primary tumor, nephrectomy 4 weeks later. After SBRT, blood was collected at 2 and 4 weeks, plus baseline. This renal cell carcinoma was of the clear cell type. The chain uses TRBV6-5 and TRBJ1-6; unclear D gene. This clonotype was sampled from a woman between 65 and 79 years old with renal cell carcinoma. The sequencing here drew on blood, taken from a patient whose treatment included radiotherapy and nephrectomy. CDR3 protein: CASSYSASSYNSPLHF. The CDR3 nucleotides are TGTGCCAGCAGTTACTCAGCATCCTCCTATAATTCACCCCTCCACTTT.